Shown below are 7 T cell receptor beta chains from a single sample sequenced in a study of blood T cell repertoires in COVID-19. Measured with immunoSEQ multiplex PCR; TCRdb has only the in-frame clones, and not every one. This sample yields roughly 120,000 clones, of which roughly nine tenths are seen a single time; approximately 7.2% belongs to the top ten. The sequenced sample was peripheral blood. Receptor source: a man aged 70-80 years who had recovered from COVID-19.

V usage is TRBV11-1 and J usage is TRBJ2-2; D gene ambiguous. V gave up 3 bases and J gave up 6 bases, with 11 bases separating them. Per germline, CDR1 SGHAT and CDR2 FQDESV (reference sequence). The CDR3 totals 14 residues. CDR3 coding DNA: TGTGCCAGCAGCTTTCTACTGTCGCCCGGGGAGCTGTTTTTT. Its translation is CASSFLLSPGELFF.

The chain carries TRBV5-6 and TRBJ1-5, with 10 positions matching TRBD1. Trimming took 4 bases from V and 5 from J; bases not matched to a gene: 3. CDR1 SGHDT and CDR2 YYEEEE come from the germline V gene. The CDR3 runs to 14 residues. The CDR3 bases are TGTGCCAGCAGCCTGACAGGGGGCGATCAGCCCCAGCATTTT. This translates into CASSLTGGDQPQHF.

The chain carries TRBV18 and TRBJ2-7; no definite D call. CDR3 length: 16 residues. Germline assignment: CDR1 KGHSH and CDR2 LQKENI. The V end lost 2 bases, the J end lost 3 bases, and 17 bases lay between the germline ends. CDR3 loop: CASSPKASGTGYEQYF. The CDR3 DNA sequence: TGTGCCAGCTCACCAAAGGCCTCAGGTACCGGCTACGAGCAGTACTTC.

The V gene is TRBV7-8, the J gene TRBJ1-2; possibly TRBD1 for D (5 bases). The CDR3 spans 14 residues. CDR1 and CDR2 from the germline V gene are SGHVS and FQNEAQ. V lost 5 bases and J 0 bases, leaving 10 bases between the germline ends. The CDR3 here is CASSPTGANYGYTF. The CDR3 DNA sequence: TGTGCCAGCAGCCCCACGGGGGCTAACTATGGCTACACCTTC.

V gene TRBV5-1 combines with J gene TRBJ2-5; D is ambiguous. Germline CDR1 reads SGHRS; CDR2 reads YFSETQ. The CDR3 has 13 amino acids. V dropped 0 bases and J dropped 5 bases, with 8 bases sitting between them. The CDR3 DNA sequence: TGCGCCAGCAGCTTGGGAGTCCGGGAGACCCAGTACTTC. It encodes CASSLGVRETQYF.

The genes are TRBV4-2 and TRBJ1-2, with 10 nucleotides matching TRBD1. Germline V gene data show CDR1 as LGHNA and CDR2 as YNFKEQ. The CDR3 loop spans 14 amino acids. V lost 4 bases and J lost 6; bases outside the gene matches: 5. CDR3 DNA sequence: TGTGCCAGCAGCCTGGACAGGGGGACGAATGGCTACACCTTC. Translation gives CASSLDRGTNGYTF.

The CDR3 DNA reads as TGCGCCAGCAGCTTGTTCCAGGGAGGCACCGGGGAGCTGTTTTTT. The encoded protein is CASSLFQGGTGELFF. This chain uses TRBV5-1 with TRBJ2-2; TRBD2 is a possible D gene (6 bases). This CDR3 has 15 amino acids. Germline-derived CDR1 and CDR2 are SGHRS and YFSETQ. Trimming shortened V by 1 base and J by 4 bases, and 11 bases separated the two germline ends.